This T cell receptor (beta chain) was captured by sequencing in a study of human T cells and chemical hapten exposure. TCRdb itself ran the RACE reads through MiXCR, one entry per CDR3 protein. The sample shows about 120,000 distinct CDR3 sequences, approximately 10% of them seen only once. The CDR3 is 16 residues long. Between the trimmed V and J ends, which lost 3 bases and 2 bases, there was a span of 13 bases. Germline-derived CDR1 and CDR2 are ENHRY and SYGVKD. A few counts support this clonotype. Time point noted: patch test 3, about 24 weeks after DPC sensitization. The sample's treatment: therapeutic diphenylcyclopropenone sensitization with weekly scalp DPC.

The TCR was taken from a woman in her forties or fifties with alopecia areata. Some clones in this sample may be carry-over from other donors' samples. This chain links TRBV10-3 with TRBJ1-4; D may be TRBD1 (5 bases). The specimen comprised whole blood, sampled in connection with sensitization to the hapten diphenylcyclopropenone (DPC). The CDR3 sequence: CAISDSGGRTNEKLFF. CDR3 in DNA: TGTGCCATCAGTGATTCGGGGGGTCGGACTAATGAAAAACTGTTTTTT.